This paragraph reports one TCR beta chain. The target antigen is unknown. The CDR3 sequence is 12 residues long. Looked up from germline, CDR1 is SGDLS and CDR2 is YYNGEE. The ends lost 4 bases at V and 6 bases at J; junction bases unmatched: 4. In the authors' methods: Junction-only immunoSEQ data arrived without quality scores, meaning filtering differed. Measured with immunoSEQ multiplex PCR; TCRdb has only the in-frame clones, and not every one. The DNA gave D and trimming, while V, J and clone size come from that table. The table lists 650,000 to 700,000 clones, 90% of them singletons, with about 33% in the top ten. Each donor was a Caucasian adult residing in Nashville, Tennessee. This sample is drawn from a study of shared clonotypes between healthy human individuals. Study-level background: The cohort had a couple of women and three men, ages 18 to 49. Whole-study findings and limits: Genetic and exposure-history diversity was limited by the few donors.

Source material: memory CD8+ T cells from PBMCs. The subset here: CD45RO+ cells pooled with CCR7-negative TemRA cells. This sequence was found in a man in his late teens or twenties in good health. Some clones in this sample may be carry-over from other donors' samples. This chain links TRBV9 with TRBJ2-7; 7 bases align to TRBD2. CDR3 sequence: CASSRSGGEQYF. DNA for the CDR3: TGTGCCAGCAGCAGATCGGGAGGCGAGCAGTACTTC.